The 8 T cell receptor beta chains given below trace back to one sample, sequenced in a study of cytomegalovirus exposure and HLA in healthy donors. 13 Jbeta primers and 60 Vbeta primers were used for the PCR. The protocol was immunoSEQ multiplex PCR, while the TCRdb copy is restricted to in-frame clones and leaves out a portion. The sample yields about 160,000 clones, approximately 84% seen once. The sequencing input was PBMCs. The receptors were sampled from a male donor in good health and CMV-seropositive.

The chain employs TRBV30 and TRBJ1-1; D unclear. Trimming shortened V by 0 bases and J by 5 bases, and 4 bases separated the two germline ends. Looked up from germline, CDR1 is GTSNPN and CDR2 is SVGIG (reference sequence). The length of the CDR3 is 11 residues. CDR3 amino acids: CAWSVFTEAFF. Written as DNA, the CDR3 is TGTGCCTGGAGTGTCTTTACTGAAGCTTTCTTT.

This clone has a single count. The chain couples TRBV2 to TRBJ1-1, with 9 bases matching TRBD1. J was trimmed by 5 bases and V by 7 bases; bases with no gene match: 11. CDR3 size: 15 residues. Germline lookup yields CDR1 SNHLY and CDR2 FYNNEI. This CDR3 is CASNSRNRGRTEAFF. For the CDR3, the DNA is TGTGCCAGCAACTCAAGGAACAGGGGGCGAACTGAAGCTTTCTTT.

The genes are TRBV9 and TRBJ2-5, with TRBD2 identical over 7 bases. The CDR3 has 16 amino acids. Germline assignment: CDR1 SGDLS and CDR2 YYNGEE. J was trimmed by 4 bases and V by 0 bases; bases with no gene match: 9. As DNA, the CDR3 is TGTGCCAGCAGCGTAGCTAAGGTCGCGGGAGTAGAGACCCAGTACTTC. This encodes CASSVAKVAGVETQYF.

This chain joins TRBV5-1 and TRBJ2-5; possible D gene TRBD2, 6 bases. CDR1 is SGHRS, CDR2 YFSETQ, per germline. V lost 4 bases and J lost 5, with 21 bases in between. The CDR3 sequence is 16 residues long. The CDR3 coding sequence is TGCGCCAGCAGCCCCAAAATTTATAGCGGAGGGGAGACCCAGTACTTC. Its translation is CASSPKIYSGGETQYF. Together with reference TRBV5-1 and TRBJ2-5, the CDR3 gives the full variable domain: KAGVTQTPRYLIKTRGQQVTLSCSPISGHRSVSWYQQTPGQGLQFLFEYFSETQRNKGNFPGRFSGRQFSNSRSEMNVSTLELGDSALYLCASSPKIYSGGETQYFGPGTRLLVL.

This chain connects TRBV28 to TRBJ2-2, with TRBD2 identical over 7 bases. The CDR3 is 16 residues long. The V gene end was trimmed by 7 bases and the J gene end by 0 bases; junction bases not matched to a gene: 8. The V gene's germline CDR1 is MDHEN and CDR2 SYDVKM. The chain's CDR3 is CASTPWGGSNTGELFF. CDR3 coding DNA: TGTGCCAGCACTCCCTGGGGGGGGTCGAACACCGGGGAGCTGTTTTTT.

The rearrangement links TRBV27 to TRBJ1-2; 8 bases are shared with TRBD1. V was clipped by 8 bases and J by 2 bases; unmatched bases: 10. The CDR3 has 15 amino acids. Germline loops: CDR1 MNHEY, CDR2 SMNVEV (reference sequence). The CDR3 DNA is TGTGCCAGCGGTATCCCGGACAGGGTAAACTATGGCTACACCTTC. It encodes CASGIPDRVNYGYTF.

V is TRBV5-3 and J is TRBJ1-2, with TRBD1 identical over 9 bases. TRBV5-3 is treated as an ORF (open reading frame) with a function not yet certain. This CDR3 is built from 14 residues. V lost 4 bases and J lost 6; bases outside the gene matches: 7. The CDR3, as DNA: TGTGCCAGAAGCGGGGGGGACAGGGATGATGGCTACACCTTC. Protein product: CARSGGDRDDGYTF.

The chain recombines TRBV19 with TRBJ2-5, with TRBD1 matching over 10 bases. Germline V gives CDR1 LNHDA, CDR2 SQIVND (reference sequence). Trimming cost V 9 bases and J 5 bases; bases outside gene matches: 6. This CDR3 has 13 residues. For the CDR3, the DNA is TGTGCCAGCCGACAGGGGGCGGGGGAGACCCAGTACTTC. Its protein is CASRQGAGETQYF.